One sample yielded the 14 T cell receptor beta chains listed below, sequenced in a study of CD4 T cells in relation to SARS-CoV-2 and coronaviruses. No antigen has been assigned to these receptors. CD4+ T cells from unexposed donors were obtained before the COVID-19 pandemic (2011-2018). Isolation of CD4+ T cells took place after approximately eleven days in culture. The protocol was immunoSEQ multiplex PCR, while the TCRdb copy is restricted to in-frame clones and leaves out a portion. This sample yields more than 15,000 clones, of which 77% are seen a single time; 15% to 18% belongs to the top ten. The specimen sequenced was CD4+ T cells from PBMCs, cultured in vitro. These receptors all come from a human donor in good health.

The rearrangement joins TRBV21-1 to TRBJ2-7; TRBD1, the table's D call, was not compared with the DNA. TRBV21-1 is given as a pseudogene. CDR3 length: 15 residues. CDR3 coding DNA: TGTGCCAGCAGCGTCATAAGAACAGACCTCTACGAGCAGTACTTC. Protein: CASSVIRTDLYEQYF.

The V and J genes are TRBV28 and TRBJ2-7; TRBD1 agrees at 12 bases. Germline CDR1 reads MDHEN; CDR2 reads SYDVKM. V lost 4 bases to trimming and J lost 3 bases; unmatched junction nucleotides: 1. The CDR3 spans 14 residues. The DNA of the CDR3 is TGTGCCAGCAGTTGGGACAGGGGGCTCTACGAGCAGTACTTC. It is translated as CASSWDRGLYEQYF. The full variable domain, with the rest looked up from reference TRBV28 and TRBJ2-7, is DVKVTQSSRYLVKRTGEKVFLECVQDMDHENMFWYRQDPGLGLRLIYFSYDVKMKEKGDIPEGYSVSREKKERFSLILESASTNQTSMYLCASSWDRGLYEQYFGPGTRLTVT.

The CDR3 nucleotides read TGTGCCAGTAGTATTGGGTGGGGCGCTGAAGCTTTCTTT. Amino acids: CASSIGWGAEAFF. This rearrangement joins TRBV19 to TRBJ1-1; weak D call: TRBD1 (5 bases). V was cut by 3 bases and J by 6 bases, with 11 bases left in between. The CDR3 contains 13 residues. Germline assignment: CDR1 LNHDA and CDR2 SQIVND (reference sequence). Full variable domain (remainder filled in from reference TRBV19 and TRBJ1-1): DGGITQSPKYLFRKEGQNVTLSCEQNLNHDAMYWYRQDPGQGLRLIYYSQIVNDFQKGDIAEGYSVSREKKESFPLTVTSAQKNPTAFYLCASSIGWGAEAFFGQGTRLTVV.

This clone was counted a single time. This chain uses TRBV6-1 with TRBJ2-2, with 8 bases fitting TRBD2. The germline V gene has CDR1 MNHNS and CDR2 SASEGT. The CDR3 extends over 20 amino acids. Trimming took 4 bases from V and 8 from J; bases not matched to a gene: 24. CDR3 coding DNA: TGTGCCAGCAGTGCAGTCCAGGGTGGATCTACTGCGGGACTAGGGGGGGAGCTGTTTTTT. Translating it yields CASSAVQGGSTAGLGGELFF.

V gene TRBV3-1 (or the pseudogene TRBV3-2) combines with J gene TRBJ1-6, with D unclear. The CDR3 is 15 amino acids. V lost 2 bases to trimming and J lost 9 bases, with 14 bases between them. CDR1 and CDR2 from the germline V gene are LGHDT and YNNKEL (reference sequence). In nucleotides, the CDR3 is TGTGCCAGCAGCCAATCGACAATCCTACCTTCACCCCTCCACTTT. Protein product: CASSQSTILPSPLHF.

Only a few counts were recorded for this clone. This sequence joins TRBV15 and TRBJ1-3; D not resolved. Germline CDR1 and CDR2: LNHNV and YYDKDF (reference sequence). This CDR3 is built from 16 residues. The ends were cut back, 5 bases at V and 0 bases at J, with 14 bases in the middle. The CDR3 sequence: CATSGPRENSGNTIYF. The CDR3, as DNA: TGTGCCACCAGCGGCCCTCGGGAAAACTCTGGAAACACCATATATTTT. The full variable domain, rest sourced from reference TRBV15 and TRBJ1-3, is DAMVIQNPRYQVTQFGKPVTLSCSQTLNHNVMYWYQQKSSQAPKLLFHYYDKDFNNEADTPDNFQSRRPNTSFCFLDIRSPGLGDTAMYLCATSGPRENSGNTIYFGEGSWLTVV.

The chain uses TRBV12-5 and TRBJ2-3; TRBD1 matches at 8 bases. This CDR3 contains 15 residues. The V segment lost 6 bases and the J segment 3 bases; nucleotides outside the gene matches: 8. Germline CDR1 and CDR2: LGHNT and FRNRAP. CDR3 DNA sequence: TGTGCTAGTGGCCCCGGACAGGGCGGGACAGATACGCAGTATTTT. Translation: CASGPGQGGTDTQYF.

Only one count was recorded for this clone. The CDR3, as DNA: TGTGCCAGCAGCGTAGGGGACGATAATGAAAAACTGTTTTTT. This sequence encodes CASSVGDDNEKLFF. This chain links TRBV9 with TRBJ1-4; D may be TRBD1 (5 bases). Germline CDR1 SGDLS, CDR2 YYNGEE. The CDR3 has 14 residues. V lost 0 bases and J lost 4, with 7 bases in between.

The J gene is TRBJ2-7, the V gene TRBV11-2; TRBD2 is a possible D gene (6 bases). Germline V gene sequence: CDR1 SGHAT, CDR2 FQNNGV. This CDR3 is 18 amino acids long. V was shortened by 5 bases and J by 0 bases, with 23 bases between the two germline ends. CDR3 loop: CASSPIDRPAGSSYEQYF. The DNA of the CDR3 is TGTGCCAGCAGCCCCATTGACAGACCCGCGGGAAGCTCCTACGAGCAGTACTTC.

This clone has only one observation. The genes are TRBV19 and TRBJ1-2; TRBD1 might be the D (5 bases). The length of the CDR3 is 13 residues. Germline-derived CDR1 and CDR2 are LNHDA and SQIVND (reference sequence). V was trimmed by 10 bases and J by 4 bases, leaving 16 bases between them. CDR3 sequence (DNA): TGTGCCACCGCCTTTGGGGGACTCTATGGCTACACCTTC. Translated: CATAFGGLYGYTF. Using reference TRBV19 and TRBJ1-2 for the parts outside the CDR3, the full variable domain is DGGITQSPKYLFRKEGQNVTLSCEQNLNHDAMYWYRQDPGQGLRLIYYSQIVNDFQKGDIAEGYSVSREKKESFPLTVTSAQKNPTAFYLCATAFGGLYGYTFGSGTRLTVV.

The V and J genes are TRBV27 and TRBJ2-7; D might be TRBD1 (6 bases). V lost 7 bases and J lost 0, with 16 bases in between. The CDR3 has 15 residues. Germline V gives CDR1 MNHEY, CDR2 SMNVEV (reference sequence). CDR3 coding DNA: TGTGCCAGCAATAGGGTCGGACAGTCCTCCTACGAGCAGTACTTC. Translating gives CASNRVGQSSYEQYF.

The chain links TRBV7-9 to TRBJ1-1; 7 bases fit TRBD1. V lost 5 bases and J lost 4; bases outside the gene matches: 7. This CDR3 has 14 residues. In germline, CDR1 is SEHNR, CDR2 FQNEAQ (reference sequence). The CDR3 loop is CASSAGTVVTEAFF. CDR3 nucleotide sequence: TGTGCCAGCAGCGCCGGGACAGTCGTCACTGAAGCTTTCTTT.

The CDR3 reads CASSPTPTGLYTF. CDR3 bases: TGTGCCAGCAGCCCCACGCCGACAGGACTTTACACCTTC. The chain joins TRBV7-2 to TRBJ1-2; a possible D gene is TRBD1 (6 bases). Looked up from germline, CDR1 is SGHTA and CDR2 is FQGNSA. The CDR3 is 13 residues long. Deletions cut 5 bases from V and 11 bases from J, with 18 bases between.

CDR3 region: CASSELFSQNQNTQYF. CDR3 DNA sequence: TGTGCCAGCAGTGAATTATTTAGTCAAAACCAAAATACGCAGTATTTT. V is TRBV6-1 and J is TRBJ2-3; D is uncertain. Germline CDR1 and CDR2: MNHNS and SASEGT. V was trimmed by 2 bases and J by 7 bases, leaving 19 bases between them. The CDR3 length is 16 residues.